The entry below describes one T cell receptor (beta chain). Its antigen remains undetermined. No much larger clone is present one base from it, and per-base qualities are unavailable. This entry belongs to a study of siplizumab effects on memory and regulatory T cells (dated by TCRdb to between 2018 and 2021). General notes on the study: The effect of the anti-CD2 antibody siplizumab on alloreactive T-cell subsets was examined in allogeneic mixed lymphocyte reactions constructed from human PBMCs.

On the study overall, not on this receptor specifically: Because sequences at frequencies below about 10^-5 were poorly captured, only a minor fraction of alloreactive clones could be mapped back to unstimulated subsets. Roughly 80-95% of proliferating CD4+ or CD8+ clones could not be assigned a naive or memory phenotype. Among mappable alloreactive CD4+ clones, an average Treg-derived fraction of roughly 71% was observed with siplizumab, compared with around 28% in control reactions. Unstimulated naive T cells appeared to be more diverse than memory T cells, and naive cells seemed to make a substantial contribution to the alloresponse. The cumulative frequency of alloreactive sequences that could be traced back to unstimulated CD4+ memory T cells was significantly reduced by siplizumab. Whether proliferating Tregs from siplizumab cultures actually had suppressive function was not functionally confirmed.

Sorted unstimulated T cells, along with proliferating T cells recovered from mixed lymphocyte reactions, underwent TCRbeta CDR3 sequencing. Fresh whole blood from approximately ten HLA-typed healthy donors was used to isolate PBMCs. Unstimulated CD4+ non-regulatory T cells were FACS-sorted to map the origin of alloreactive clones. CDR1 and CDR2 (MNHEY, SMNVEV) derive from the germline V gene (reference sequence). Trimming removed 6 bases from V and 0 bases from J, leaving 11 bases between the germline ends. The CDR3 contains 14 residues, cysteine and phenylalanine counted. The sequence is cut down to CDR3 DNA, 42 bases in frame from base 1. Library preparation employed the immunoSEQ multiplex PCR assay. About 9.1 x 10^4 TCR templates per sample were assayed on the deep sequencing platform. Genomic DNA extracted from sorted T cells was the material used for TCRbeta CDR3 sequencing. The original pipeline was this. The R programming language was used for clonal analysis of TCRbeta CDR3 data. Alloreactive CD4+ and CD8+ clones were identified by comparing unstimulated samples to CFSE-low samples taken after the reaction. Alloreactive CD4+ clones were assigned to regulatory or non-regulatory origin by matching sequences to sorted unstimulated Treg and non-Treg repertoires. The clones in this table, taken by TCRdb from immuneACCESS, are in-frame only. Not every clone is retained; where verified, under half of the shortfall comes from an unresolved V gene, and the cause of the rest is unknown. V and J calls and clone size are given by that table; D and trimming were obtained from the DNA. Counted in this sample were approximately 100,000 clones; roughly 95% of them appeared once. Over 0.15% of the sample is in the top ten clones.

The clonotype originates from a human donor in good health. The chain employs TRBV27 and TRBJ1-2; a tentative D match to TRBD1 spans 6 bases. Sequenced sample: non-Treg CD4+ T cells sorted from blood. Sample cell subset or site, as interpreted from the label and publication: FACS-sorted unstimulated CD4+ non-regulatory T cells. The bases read TGTGCCAGCAGCCTAGGACAGTCTAACTATGGCTACACCTTC. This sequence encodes CASSLGQSNYGYTF.